This TCR beta chain comes out of a study of T cell repertoires in cytomegalovirus infection. Study summary: Matching HLA type and CMV infection were both indicated by public TCR beta signatures.

Overall study findings and caveats: Summed frequency of public TCR beta families distinguished CMV carriers with the relevant HLA. Within the response measured ex vivo, HLA-C-restricted CMV-specific TCR beta clonotypes were dominant.

MiXCR was run by TCRdb on the reads, yielding one entry per CDR3 protein. Among 570,000 or so distinct CDR3 sequences listed, about 39% were seen once. The germline gives CDR1 SGHAT, CDR2 FQNNGV. Trimming took 5 bases from V and 7 from J, leaving 20 bases between them. The CDR3 is 15 amino acids. This clonotype was observed a few times. Antigen: not known. The source is a human donor in good health (CMV status not recorded). Some clones in this sample may be carry-over from other donors' samples. The chain combines TRBV11-2 with TRBJ1-1, with a weak D call TRBD1 (6 bases). This sample comprised cultured PBMCs, obtained from culture after CMV antigen stimulation. CDR3 sequence: CASSPNAGGRVEAFF. In DNA form, the CDR3 reads TGTGCCAGCAGCCCGAACGCGGGGGGGCGGGTTGAAGCTTTCTTT.